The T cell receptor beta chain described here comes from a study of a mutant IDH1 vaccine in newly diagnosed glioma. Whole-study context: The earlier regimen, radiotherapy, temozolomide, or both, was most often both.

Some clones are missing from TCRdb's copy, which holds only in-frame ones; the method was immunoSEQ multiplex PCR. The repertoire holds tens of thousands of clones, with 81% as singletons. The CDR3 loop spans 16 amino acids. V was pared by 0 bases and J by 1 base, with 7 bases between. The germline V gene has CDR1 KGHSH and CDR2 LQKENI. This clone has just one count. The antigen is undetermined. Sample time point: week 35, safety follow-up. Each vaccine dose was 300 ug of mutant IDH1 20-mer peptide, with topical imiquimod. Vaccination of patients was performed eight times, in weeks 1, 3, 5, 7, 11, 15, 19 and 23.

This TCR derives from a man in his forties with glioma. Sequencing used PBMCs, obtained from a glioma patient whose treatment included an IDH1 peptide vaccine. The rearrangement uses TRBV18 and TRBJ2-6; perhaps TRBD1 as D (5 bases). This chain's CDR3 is CASSPPGLSGANVLTF. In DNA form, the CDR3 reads TGTGCCAGCTCACCACCGGGGCTGTCTGGGGCCAACGTCCTGACTTTC.